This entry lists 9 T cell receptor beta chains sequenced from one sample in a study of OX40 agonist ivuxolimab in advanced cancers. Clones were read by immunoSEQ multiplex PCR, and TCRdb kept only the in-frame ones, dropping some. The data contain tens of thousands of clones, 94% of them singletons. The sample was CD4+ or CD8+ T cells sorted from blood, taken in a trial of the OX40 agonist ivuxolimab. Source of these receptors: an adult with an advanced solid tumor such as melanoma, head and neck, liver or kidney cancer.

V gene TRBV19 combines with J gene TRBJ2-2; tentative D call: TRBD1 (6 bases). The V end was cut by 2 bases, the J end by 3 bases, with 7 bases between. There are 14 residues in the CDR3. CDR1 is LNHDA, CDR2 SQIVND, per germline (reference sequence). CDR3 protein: CASSINRDTGELFF. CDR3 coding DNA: TGTGCCAGTAGTATAAACAGGGACACCGGGGAGCTGTTTTTT.

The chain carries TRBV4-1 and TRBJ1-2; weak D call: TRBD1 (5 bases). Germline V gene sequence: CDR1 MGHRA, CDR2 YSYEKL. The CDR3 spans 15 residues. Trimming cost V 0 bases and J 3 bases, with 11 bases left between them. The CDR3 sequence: CASSQDFRVDYGYTF. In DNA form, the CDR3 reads TGCGCCAGCAGCCAAGATTTCAGGGTTGACTATGGCTACACCTTC.

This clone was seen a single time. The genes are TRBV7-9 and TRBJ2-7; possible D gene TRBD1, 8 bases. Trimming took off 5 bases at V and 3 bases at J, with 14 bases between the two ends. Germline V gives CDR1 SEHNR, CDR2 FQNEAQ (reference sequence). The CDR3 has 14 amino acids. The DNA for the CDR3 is TGTGCCAGCAGCGGACAGGGAGGGAACTACGAGCAGTACTTC. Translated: CASSGQGGNYEQYF.

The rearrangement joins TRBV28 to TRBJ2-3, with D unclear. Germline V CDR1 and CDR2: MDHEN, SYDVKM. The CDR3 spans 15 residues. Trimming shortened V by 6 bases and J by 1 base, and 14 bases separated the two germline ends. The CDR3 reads CASSLTGHRTDTQYF. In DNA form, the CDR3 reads TGTGCCAGCAGCCTAACCGGGCACCGCACAGATACGCAGTATTTT.

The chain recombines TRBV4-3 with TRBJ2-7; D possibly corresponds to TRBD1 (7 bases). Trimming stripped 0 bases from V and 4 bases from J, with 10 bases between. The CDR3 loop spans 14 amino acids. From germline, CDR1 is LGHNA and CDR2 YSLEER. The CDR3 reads CASSQDRGRYEQYF. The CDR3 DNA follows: TGCGCCAGCAGCCAAGACAGGGGGAGGTACGAGCAGTACTTC.

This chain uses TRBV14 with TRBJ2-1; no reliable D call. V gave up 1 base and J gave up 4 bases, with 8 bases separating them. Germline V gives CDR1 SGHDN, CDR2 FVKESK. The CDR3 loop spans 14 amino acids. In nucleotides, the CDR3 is TGTGCCAGCAGCCAAGCTAAGCTTTACAATGAGCAGTTCTTC. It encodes CASSQAKLYNEQFF.

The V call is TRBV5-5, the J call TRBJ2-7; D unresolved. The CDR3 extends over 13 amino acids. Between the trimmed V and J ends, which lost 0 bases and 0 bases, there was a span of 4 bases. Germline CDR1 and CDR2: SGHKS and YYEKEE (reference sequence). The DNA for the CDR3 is TGTGCCAGCAGCTTGGGGTTCTCCTACGAGCAGTACTTC. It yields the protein CASSLGFSYEQYF.

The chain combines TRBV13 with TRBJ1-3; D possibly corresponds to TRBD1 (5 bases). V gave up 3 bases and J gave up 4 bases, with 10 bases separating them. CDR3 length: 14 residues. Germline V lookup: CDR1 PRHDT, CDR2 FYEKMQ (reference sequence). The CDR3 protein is CASSFQGAGNTIYF. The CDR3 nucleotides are TGTGCCAGCAGCTTTCAGGGAGCCGGAAACACCATATATTTT. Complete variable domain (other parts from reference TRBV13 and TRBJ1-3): AAGVIQSPRHLIKEKRETATLKCYPIPRHDTVYWYQQGPGQDPQFLISFYEKMQSDKGSIPDRFSAQQFSDYHSELNMSSLELGDSALYFCASSFQGAGNTIYFGEGSWLTVV.

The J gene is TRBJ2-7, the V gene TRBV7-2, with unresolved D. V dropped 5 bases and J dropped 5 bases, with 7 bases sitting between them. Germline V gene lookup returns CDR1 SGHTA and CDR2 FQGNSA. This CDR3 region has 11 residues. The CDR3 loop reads CASSAVDEQYF. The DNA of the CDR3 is TGTGCCAGCAGCGCCGTAGACGAGCAGTACTTC. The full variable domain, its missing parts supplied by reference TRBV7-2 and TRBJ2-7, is GAGVSQSPSNKVTEKGKDVELRCDPISGHTALYWYRQSLGQGLEFLIYFQGNSAPDKSGLPSDRFSAERTGGSVSTLTIQRTQQEDSAVYLCASSAVDEQYFGPGTRLTVT.